This record concerns one T cell receptor beta chain sequence. Its antigen is unknown. It has no much larger one-base neighbor in the sample; base qualities were not kept. The source of the sample is a study of OX40 agonist ivuxolimab in advanced cancers. General notes on the study: Ivuxolimab, which targeted the costimulatory receptor OX40 (CD134), was an agonistic, fully human IgG2 monoclonal antibody. Intravenous ivuxolimab was administered to patients every 2 weeks at six dose levels: 0.01, 0.1, 0.3, 1.5, 3 and 10 mg/kg. Among the approximately 50 dose-escalation patients, around 19 had hepatocellular carcinoma, roughly 15 melanoma, 9 renal cell carcinoma and 9 head and neck cancer. In the dose-escalation cohort, approximately 80% of patients were male, and the mean age was roughly 60 years with a range of about 20 to 90. Patients were allowed to have had prior anti-PD-1, anti-PD-L1 or anti-CTLA-4 therapy, and around two fifths of the dose-escalation patients had been treated with checkpoint inhibitors. Three dose-escalation patients achieved partial responses, one with hepatocellular carcinoma and two with cutaneous melanoma. Peripheral TCRbeta sequencing aimed to test whether ivuxolimab altered TCR sequence diversity and caused clonal T-cell expansion. The monotherapy dose-escalation portion (N of about 49 patients) of the phase I ivuxolimab trial is reported in the paper. What the authors observed across the whole study: Partial responders in the 0.1-3.0 mg/kg groups had among the lowest normalized peripheral clonal expansion, especially among CD8+ T cells. After ivuxolimab, expanded clones were on average more numerous among CD8+ T cells than among CD4+ T cells. Low levels of normalized T-cell clonal expansion were also seen in some nonresponding patients. At doses of 0.1 to 3.0 mg/kg, clonal expansion of both CD4+ and CD8+ T cells in blood was seen between baseline and week 6. Antigen specificity was not determined for the clonally expanded peripheral T cells.

To sequence the TCRbeta CDR3 region, genomic DNA was isolated from the sorted cells. The immunoSEQ Assay was used to sequence the TCRbeta CDR3 regions. What TCRdb holds here is the immuneACCESS table cut down to in-frame rearrangements. Part of the clones is not present; checked against another copy, under half of the missing clones reflect an unresolved V gene, and the others are unexplained. This sample lists tens of thousands of clones; 86% were detected once. 2% to 2.5% of the sample goes to the ten largest clones. Deletion took 1 base off V and 5 bases off J, with a span of 14 bases between the germline ends. The CDR3, cysteine through phenylalanine, is 15 amino acids long. CDR3 DNA only is kept here, 45 bases in frame from base 1. Via the germline V gene, CDR1 is SGHVS and CDR2 FQNEAQ. Patients with autoimmune disease history or receiving systemic immunosuppression were excluded from the trial. Peripheral blood for TCR sequencing was drawn from every dose cohort at baseline, at cycle 4 day 1 and at cycle 7 day 1. Samples came from an open-label, multicenter, first-in-human phase I dose-escalation trial of ivuxolimab. The trial enrolled adults with locally advanced or metastatic head and neck squamous cell, hepatocellular, melanoma or renal cell carcinoma. Before TCR sequencing, CD4+ T cells and CD8+ T cells from peripheral blood were sorted into separate populations.

The chain links TRBV7-8 with TRBJ1-1, with TRBD1 as a weak D call on 6 bases. Specimen: CD4+ or CD8+ T cells sorted from blood, collected in a trial of the OX40 agonist ivuxolimab. The receptor comes from an adult with an advanced solid tumor such as melanoma, head and neck, liver or kidney cancer. The CDR3 here reads CASSLGPGVGTEAFF. The nucleotide sequence reads as follows: TGTGCCAGCAGCTTAGGGCCAGGGGTTGGAACTGAAGCTTTCTTT.